The rows below give T cell receptor beta chains drawn from one sample of a study of blood T cell repertoires in COVID-19. TCRdb's table, derived via immunoSEQ multiplex PCR, lists solely in-frame clones and lacks some. The sample holds 65,000 to 80,000 clones, 90% seen once. Material: peripheral blood. All receptors derive from a human donor in a cohort sampled during active COVID-19. Each CDR3 is given without its conserved first and last residue. The order of the fields is V gene, D gene, J gene, CDR3 protein. The D gene is left open where the match is weak.

TRBV19	NA	TRBJ2-7	ANPADPEGVYEQY
TRBV7-2	NA	TRBJ2-5	ASSRTLLGETQY
TRBV27	TRBD2	TRBJ2-7	ASSLGTSGSNEQY
TRBV2	TRBD1	TRBJ1-2	ASSDRDRTNYGYT
TRBV4-3	NA	TRBJ2-7	ASSHLRTSSYEQY
TRBV19	TRBD2	TRBJ2-2	AISSGRALAGELF
TRBV24-1	NA	TRBJ1-1	ATSDKDSQNTEAF
TRBV10-3	NA	TRBJ2-7	AISEAQNYEQY
TRBV7-8	TRBD2	TRBJ2-5	ASTQAQETSGRAVETQY
TRBV7-2	NA	TRBJ2-1	ASSQGRATGEQF
TRBV27	TRBD1	TRBJ2-2	ASSVDRGAGELF
TRBV6-2/TRBV6-3	TRBD2	TRBJ2-1	ASSYRGGGGRGYNEQF
TRBV24-1	NA	TRBJ2-3	ATSAARTGDTQY
TRBV12-3/TRBV12-4	NA	TRBJ1-2	ASSRENLPV
TRBV7-2	NA	TRBJ1-1	ASSFGHLNTEAF
TRBV9	TRBD1	TRBJ1-6	ASSTGVVGNSPLH
TRBV28	NA	TRBJ2-5	ASSVTGETQY
TRBV6-4	TRBD2	TRBJ2-3	ASSGLAGGKDTQY
TRBV5-1	TRBD2	TRBJ2-7	ASSQIAGDEQY
TRBV19	NA	TRBJ2-3	ASSIAGTDTQY
TRBV4-2	TRBD1	TRBJ1-2	ASSQEGTGGGYT
TRBV18	NA	TRBJ2-1	ASSPSSGTYNEQF
TRBV7-2	NA	TRBJ2-4	ASSTRSGEKNIQY
TRBV5-1	TRBD2	TRBJ2-7	ASSLSSGKYEQY
TRBV2	TRBD1	TRBJ2-2	AAAGGLAGELF
TRBV7-6	NA	TRBJ2-6	ASSLEGPGANVLT
TRBV18	NA	TRBJ1-2	ASSPSREDGYT
TRBV5-8	TRBD1	TRBJ1-1	ASSLEAGGNTEAF
TRBV19	TRBD2	TRBJ2-1	ASRGLAGNDNEQF
TRBV18	TRBD1	TRBJ1-1	ASSAIKTGLNTEAF
TRBV4-3	NA	TRBJ1-2	ASSQDRGAGVGYT
TRBV28	NA	TRBJ2-2	ASNTNTGELF
TRBV2	NA	TRBJ1-4	ASSRQSQNEKLF
TRBV5-1	TRBD1	TRBJ1-4	ASSQTTGGANEKLF
TRBV11-2	TRBD2	TRBJ2-1	ASSLGLAGGNEQF
TRBV5-4	TRBD2	TRBJ2-7	ASSLDRGSVHEQY
TRBV28	NA	TRBJ1-3	ASSLTMGGVGNTIY
TRBV7-9	TRBD2	TRBJ2-7	ASSSFKREGLSYEQY
TRBV19	NA	TRBJ1-5	ASSIGLPGNQPQH
TRBV4-3	NA	TRBJ2-3	ASSPSGGAIDTQY
TRBV20-1	NA	TRBJ2-1	SARSGYGQF
TRBV19	NA	TRBJ2-5	ASSPQTGILETQY
TRBV9	TRBD2	TRBJ2-7	ASSGGTSAPYEQY
TRBV27	NA	TRBJ2-1	ASSLGGGGNEQF
TRBV15	TRBD1	TRBJ1-2	ATSRDGTDGAYT
TRBV7-9	TRBD2	TRBJ2-5	ASSVTSGRETQY
TRBV6-2/TRBV6-3	TRBD1	TRBJ2-2	ASSGRGRGRGTGELF
TRBV6-5	TRBD1	TRBJ1-1	ASSYSQGAGEAF
TRBV15	TRBD2	TRBJ2-5	ATSREYTGLAGGSQY
TRBV27	TRBD1	TRBJ1-2	ASSLRGDRKRNYGYT
TRBV18	TRBD1	TRBJ2-1	ASSPMGQGNEQF
TRBV9	TRBD2	TRBJ2-3	ASSVGGSGRVDTQY
TRBV6-4	TRBD1	TRBJ1-2	ASSGSGGFGYT
TRBV28	TRBD2	TRBJ2-5	ASSSPRGREETQY
TRBV6-2/TRBV6-3	TRBD1	TRBJ2-7	ASSDRAPYEQY
TRBV10-3	TRBD1	TRBJ1-2	ASRQGAQDYGYT
TRBV7-9	TRBD2	TRBJ2-7	ASSSGGDWGAEQY
TRBV28	NA	TRBJ2-2	ASSPGYNTGELF
TRBV2	NA	TRBJ1-6	ASSEGRTVGNSPLH
TRBV10-3	TRBD2	TRBJ2-3	AIRTGTSGALTDTQY